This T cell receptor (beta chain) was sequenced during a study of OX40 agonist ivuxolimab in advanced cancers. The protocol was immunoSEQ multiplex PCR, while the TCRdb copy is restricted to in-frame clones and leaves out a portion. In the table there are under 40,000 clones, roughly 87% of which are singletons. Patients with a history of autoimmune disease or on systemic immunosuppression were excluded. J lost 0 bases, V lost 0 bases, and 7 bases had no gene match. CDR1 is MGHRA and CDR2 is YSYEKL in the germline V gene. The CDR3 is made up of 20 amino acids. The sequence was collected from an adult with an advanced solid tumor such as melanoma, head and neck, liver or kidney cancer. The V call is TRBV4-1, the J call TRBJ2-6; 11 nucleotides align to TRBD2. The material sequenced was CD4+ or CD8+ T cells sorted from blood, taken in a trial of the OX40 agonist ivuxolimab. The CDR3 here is CASSQDGRLAGRSGANVLTF. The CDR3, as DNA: TGCGCCAGCAGCCAAGATGGTCGACTAGCGGGGCGCTCTGGGGCCAACGTCCTGACTTTC.